This T cell receptor (beta chain) was retrieved from a study of a mutant IDH1 vaccine in newly diagnosed glioma. Study background: Beginning 4-6 weeks after radiotherapy alone, or with temozolomide cycles, vaccination took place.

Noted time point: week 47, end of study. All doses held 300 ug of mutant IDH1 20-mer peptide, with topical imiquimod. Donors had new WHO grade 3 or 4 IDH1-mutant, ATRX-lost astrocytomas. A word on this clone: The antigen remains unidentified.

This table comes from immunoSEQ multiplex PCR, and its TCRdb copy is limited to in-frame clones, with some not included. The data contain 24,000 or so clones, 84% of them singletons. V gave up 6 bases and J gave up 1 base; unmatched junction bases: 4. The germline CDR1 and CDR2 sequences are SNHLY and FYNNEI. This CDR3 has 15 residues. This material consisted of PBMCs, taken from a glioma patient whose treatment included an IDH1 peptide vaccine. The sequence was collected from a man aged 35-49 years with glioma. The J gene is TRBJ2-2, the V gene TRBV2; 8 positions agree with TRBD2. The chain's CDR3 is CASSSTSVNTGELFF. The CDR3 DNA sequence: TGTGCCAGCAGCTCGACTAGCGTGAACACCGGGGAGCTGTTTTTT.